These T cell receptor beta chains were read from a single sample in a study of cytomegalovirus exposure and HLA in healthy donors. The table came from immunoSEQ multiplex PCR; TCRdb's copy has only in-frame clones and leaves some out. The table records around 100,000 clones, around three quarters of them present only once. Sequencing was done on a sample of PBMCs. The receptors were gathered from a woman in her fifties or sixties in good health and CMV-seropositive. Each CDR3 is given with its conserved first and last residue. D genes are given only for firm matches. Clone size appears in some rows only: once, few, many, or a class for an expanded clone.

CDR3 protein: CASSSPGGGNYGYTF
CDR3 DNA: TGTGCCAGCAGCTCCCCGGGGGGGGGAAACTATGGCTACACCTTC
clone size: -
J gene: TRBJ1-2
D gene: -
V gene: TRBV6-5

CDR3 protein: CASSLAAGVFEQYF
CDR3 DNA: TGTGCCAGCAGCTTGGCGGCAGGGGTTTTTGAGCAGTACTTC
clone size: once
J gene: TRBJ2-7
D gene: -
V gene: TRBV5-5

CDR3 protein: CASSSRGSGTGDTQYF
CDR3 DNA: TGCGCCAGCAGCTCCCGGGGTAGCGGGACCGGTGATACGCAGTATTTT
clone size: -
J gene: TRBJ2-3
D gene: TRBD2
V gene: TRBV5-1

CDR3 protein: CASSQNGEAFF
CDR3 DNA: TGTGCCAGCAGCCAAAACGGGGAAGCTTTCTTT
clone size: few
J gene: TRBJ1-1
D gene: -
V gene: TRBV4-2

CDR3 protein: CSSSLAPAASSGLTYEQYF
CDR3 DNA: TGTTCCAGCAGCTTAGCACCGGCCGCGTCTAGCGGTCTAACCTACGAGCAGTACTTC
clone size: few
J gene: TRBJ2-7
D gene: TRBD2
V gene: TRBV7-9

CDR3 protein: CASSARDSPLEQYF
CDR3 DNA: TGTGCCAGCAGCGCGAGGGACAGCCCCCTCGAGCAGTACTTC
clone size: -
J gene: TRBJ2-7
D gene: TRBD1
V gene: TRBV9

CDR3 protein: CASSQGDRAGTDTQYF
CDR3 DNA: TGCGCCAGCAGCCAAGGAGACAGGGCAGGCACAGATACGCAGTATTTT
clone size: -
J gene: TRBJ2-3
D gene: TRBD1
V gene: TRBV5-1

CDR3 protein: CASSVDATTTYEQYF
CDR3 DNA: TGTGCCAGCAGCGTCGACGCAACTACCACCTACGAGCAGTACTTC
clone size: once
J gene: TRBJ2-7
D gene: -
V gene: TRBV9

CDR3 protein: CASRGVEEETQYF
CDR3 DNA: TGTGCCAGCCGCGGGGTAGAGGAAGAGACCCAGTACTTC
clone size: -
J gene: TRBJ2-5
D gene: -
V gene: TRBV5-4

CDR3 protein: CASSEARDSMFYEQYF
CDR3 DNA: TGTGCCAGCAGTGAAGCGAGGGACTCAATGTTCTACGAGCAGTACTTC
clone size: -
J gene: TRBJ2-7
D gene: -
V gene: TRBV6-1

CDR3 protein: CASRRFSGNTIYF
CDR3 DNA: TGTGCCAGCAGACGGTTCTCTGGAAACACCATATATTTT
clone size: few
J gene: TRBJ1-3
D gene: -
V gene: TRBV6-5

CDR3 protein: CAGGSTDTQYF
CDR3 DNA: TGTGCCGGGGGGAGCACAGATACGCAGTATTTT
clone size: -
J gene: TRBJ2-3
D gene: -
V gene: TRBV7-2

CDR3 protein: CASSAGGSGTEAFF
CDR3 DNA: TGTGCCAGCAGCGCTGGGGGGAGTGGCACTGAAGCTTTCTTT
clone size: -
J gene: TRBJ1-1
D gene: -
V gene: TRBV2

CDR3 protein: CASTTGGVGPFF
CDR3 DNA: TGCGCCAGCACGACAGGGGGCGTGGGTCCGTTCTTC
clone size: -
J gene: TRBJ2-1
D gene: TRBD1
V gene: TRBV5-1

CDR3 protein: CSVPRGEGSNYEQYF
CDR3 DNA: TGCAGCGTCCCCAGGGGAGAGGGAAGTAACTACGAGCAGTACTTC
clone size: -
J gene: TRBJ2-7
D gene: -
V gene: TRBV29-1

CDR3 protein: CASSRTGGVGKQYF
CDR3 DNA: TGTGCCAGCAGCCGGACAGGGGGGGTAGGAAAGCAGTACTTC
clone size: -
J gene: TRBJ2-5
D gene: TRBD1
V gene: TRBV27

CDR3 protein: CASSVRGTNTGELFF
CDR3 DNA: TGTGCCAGCAGCGTCAGGGGGACGAACACCGGGGAGCTGTTTTTT
clone size: -
J gene: TRBJ2-2
D gene: TRBD1
V gene: TRBV9

CDR3 protein: CASSESGTGALETQYF
CDR3 DNA: TGTGCCAGCAGTGAGTCTGGGACAGGGGCACTGGAGACCCAGTACTTC
clone size: -
J gene: TRBJ2-5
D gene: TRBD1
V gene: TRBV2

CDR3 protein: CASSEQGSGEQYF
CDR3 DNA: TGTGCCAGCAGTGAGCAGGGCTCGGGCGAGCAGTACTTC
clone size: -
J gene: TRBJ2-7
D gene: -
V gene: TRBV6-1

CDR3 protein: CASSQGDNTDTQYF
CDR3 DNA: TGTGCCAGTAGTCAAGGGGACAACACAGATACGCAGTATTTT
clone size: -
J gene: TRBJ2-3
D gene: -
V gene: TRBV19

CDR3 protein: CASKPGGSSNEQFF
CDR3 DNA: TGTGCCAGCAAACCGGGAGGCTCGAGCAATGAGCAGTTCTTC
clone size: -
J gene: TRBJ2-1
D gene: TRBD2
V gene: TRBV7-3

CDR3 protein: CASSRQTGRSVGGYTF
CDR3 DNA: TGTGCCAGCAGCCGCCAGACAGGGAGGAGTGTCGGTGGCTACACCTTC
clone size: few
J gene: TRBJ1-2
D gene: TRBD1
V gene: TRBV7-9

CDR3 protein: CASSRPGQLYEQYF
CDR3 DNA: TGTGCCAGCAGCAGACCGGGACAACTCTACGAGCAGTACTTC
clone size: -
J gene: TRBJ2-7
D gene: -
V gene: TRBV11-1

CDR3 protein: CASSLEGSSWETQYF
CDR3 DNA: TGCGCCAGCAGCTTGGAAGGCTCTAGCTGGGAGACCCAGTACTTC
clone size: few
J gene: TRBJ2-5
D gene: -
V gene: TRBV5-1

CDR3 protein: CACLDGQSNTGELFF
CDR3 DNA: TGTGCCTGCCTGGATGGACAGAGCAACACCGGGGAGCTGTTTTTT
clone size: -
J gene: TRBJ2-2
D gene: -
V gene: TRBV30

CDR3 protein: CASSLGGADTQYF
CDR3 DNA: TGCGCCAGCAGCTTGGGGGGGGCAGATACGCAGTATTTT
clone size: -
J gene: TRBJ2-3
D gene: -
V gene: TRBV5-1

CDR3 protein: CASSDPGGSTYEQYF
CDR3 DNA: TGTGCCAGCAGTGACCCCGGGGGGTCCACCTACGAGCAGTACTTC
clone size: -
J gene: TRBJ2-7
D gene: TRBD2
V gene: TRBV6-1

CDR3 protein: CAISGVGGGTDTQYF
CDR3 DNA: TGTGCCATCAGTGGCGTAGGAGGGGGCACAGATACGCAGTATTTT
clone size: -
J gene: TRBJ2-3
D gene: -
V gene: TRBV10-3

CDR3 protein: CASSLAGATLGEQYF
CDR3 DNA: TGTGCCAGCAGCTTGGCAGGGGCGACGTTAGGCGAGCAGTACTTC
clone size: -
J gene: TRBJ2-7
D gene: -
V gene: TRBV5-4

CDR3 protein: CASSFLEYGETQYF
CDR3 DNA: TGTGCCAGCAGTTTCCTTGAGTACGGGGAGACCCAGTACTTC
clone size: -
J gene: TRBJ2-5
D gene: -
V gene: TRBV5-5

CDR3 protein: CASSFRQRLKGMNTEAFF
CDR3 DNA: TGTGCCAGCAGCTTTCGACAGCGACTCAAAGGGATGAACACTGAAGCTTTCTTT
clone size: -
J gene: TRBJ1-1
D gene: -
V gene: TRBV7-9

CDR3 protein: CASSSHRRHSFEAFF
CDR3 DNA: TGTGCCAGCAGCTCCCACAGGCGACACTCATTTGAAGCTTTCTTT
clone size: -
J gene: TRBJ1-1
D gene: -
V gene: TRBV7-9

CDR3 protein: CASIDRGAGELFF
CDR3 DNA: TGTGCCAGCATTGACAGGGGGGCCGGGGAGCTGTTTTTT
clone size: -
J gene: TRBJ2-2
D gene: TRBD1
V gene: TRBV6-1

CDR3 protein: CASSQTSGSRGSETQYF
CDR3 DNA: TGCGCCAGCAGCCAGACTAGCGGGAGTAGGGGTAGTGAGACCCAGTACTTC
clone size: -
J gene: TRBJ2-5
D gene: TRBD2
V gene: TRBV4-1

CDR3 protein: CASRAGAVTDTQYF
CDR3 DNA: TGTGCCAGCCGGGCGGGGGCCGTCACAGATACGCAGTATTTT
clone size: -
J gene: TRBJ2-3
D gene: -
V gene: TRBV27

CDR3 protein: CSSSLALGGFVRLHF
CDR3 DNA: TGTTCCAGCAGCTTAGCGCTAGGAGGGTTTGTACGCCTCCACTTT
clone size: once
J gene: TRBJ1-6
D gene: -
V gene: TRBV7-9

CDR3 protein: CASSLAGFVYEQYF
CDR3 DNA: TGTGCCAGCAGCTTGGCAGGGTTCGTCTACGAGCAGTACTTC
clone size: once
J gene: TRBJ2-7
D gene: -
V gene: TRBV14

CDR3 protein: CASSRGGADTQYF
CDR3 DNA: TGTGCCAGCAGTCGGGGGGGGGCAGATACGCAGTATTTT
clone size: -
J gene: TRBJ2-3
D gene: TRBD2
V gene: TRBV7-2

CDR3 protein: CASSSRQVNQPQHF
CDR3 DNA: TGTGCCAGCAGCTCACGACAGGTAAATCAGCCCCAGCATTTT
clone size: -
J gene: TRBJ1-5
D gene: -
V gene: TRBV5-6

CDR3 protein: CASGLAGADTQYF
CDR3 DNA: TGTGCCAGCGGACTAGCGGGAGCAGATACGCAGTATTTT
clone size: -
J gene: TRBJ2-3
D gene: TRBD2
V gene: TRBV7-9

CDR3 protein: CASSLGTALGGTEAFF
CDR3 DNA: TGCGCCAGCAGCTTGGGCACGGCCTTAGGAGGCACTGAAGCTTTCTTT
clone size: once
J gene: TRBJ1-1
D gene: -
V gene: TRBV5-1

CDR3 protein: CASSLARGSYGYTF
CDR3 DNA: TGCGCCAGCAGCTTGGCAAGGGGCTCCTATGGCTACACCTTC
clone size: -
J gene: TRBJ1-2
D gene: -
V gene: TRBV5-1

CDR3 protein: CASSLYSGSPQDNEQFF
CDR3 DNA: TGTGCCAGCAGTTTATACAGCGGGAGCCCCCAGGACAATGAGCAGTTCTTC
clone size: few
J gene: TRBJ2-1
D gene: TRBD2
V gene: TRBV27

CDR3 protein: CASSSGTGETQYF
CDR3 DNA: TGTGCCAGCAGCTCTGGGACAGGGGAGACCCAGTACTTC
clone size: -
J gene: TRBJ2-5
D gene: TRBD1
V gene: TRBV7-9

CDR3 protein: CATSPHPGGAANEQFF
CDR3 DNA: TGTGCCACCAGCCCTCACCCAGGGGGCGCGGCAAATGAGCAGTTCTTC
clone size: -
J gene: TRBJ2-1
D gene: TRBD1
V gene: TRBV15

CDR3 protein: CASSFLGGGLGQETQYF
CDR3 DNA: TGTGCCAGCAGCTTCTTAGGTGGGGGACTAGGGCAAGAGACCCAGTACTTC
clone size: -
J gene: TRBJ2-5
D gene: TRBD2
V gene: TRBV5-5

CDR3 protein: CATSRVSGNQPQHF
CDR3 DNA: TGTGCCACCAGCCGGGTAAGTGGCAATCAGCCCCAGCATTTT
clone size: -
J gene: TRBJ1-5
D gene: -
V gene: TRBV15